The clone carrying this T cell receptor (beta chain) showed up just a few times. Its antigen is unknown. Other DNA sequences in this sample translate to the same CDR3. This entry comes from a study of shared clonotypes between healthy human individuals. The wider study: Those who served as donors were a couple of women and three men between the ages of 18 and 49.

Study-wide results and limits: Having only a few donors restricted how much genetic and exposure-history diversity was captured. Among donors, sharing of clonotypes was expected to be affected by sequencing depth.

The CDR3 extends over 13 amino acids. Trimming cost V 0 bases and J 3 bases, with 8 bases left between them. Per the germline V gene, CDR1 is GTSNPN and CDR2 is SVGIG (reference sequence). Assay runs were performed at deep level. The protocol was immunoSEQ multiplex PCR, while the TCRdb copy is restricted to in-frame clones and leaves out a portion. There are roughly 2.5 million clones in the sample; approximately 94% occur only once, and 0.13% to 0.15% lies in the top ten. The sequencing sample was made of naive CD4+ T cells sorted from blood. This sample's subset: CD45RA+ positively selected. This TCR came from a man between 18 and 29 years old in good health. The chain uses TRBV30 and TRBJ1-1; D ambiguous. The CDR3 bases are TGTGCCTGGAGTGTTGGGTGGGACACTGAAGCTTTCTTT. It codes for CAWSVGWDTEAFF.